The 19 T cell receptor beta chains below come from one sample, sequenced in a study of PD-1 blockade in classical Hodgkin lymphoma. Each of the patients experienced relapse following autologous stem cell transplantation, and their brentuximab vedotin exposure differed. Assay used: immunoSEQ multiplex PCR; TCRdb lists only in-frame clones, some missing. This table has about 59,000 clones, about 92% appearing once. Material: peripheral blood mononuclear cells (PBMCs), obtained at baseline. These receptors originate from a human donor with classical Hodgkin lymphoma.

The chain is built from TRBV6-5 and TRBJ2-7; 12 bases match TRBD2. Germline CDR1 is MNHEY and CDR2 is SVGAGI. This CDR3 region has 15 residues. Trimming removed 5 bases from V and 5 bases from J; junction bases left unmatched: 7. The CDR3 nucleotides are TGTGCCAGCAGTCCCCGGACTAGCGGGATCAACGAGCAGTACTTC. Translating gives CASSPRTSGINEQYF.

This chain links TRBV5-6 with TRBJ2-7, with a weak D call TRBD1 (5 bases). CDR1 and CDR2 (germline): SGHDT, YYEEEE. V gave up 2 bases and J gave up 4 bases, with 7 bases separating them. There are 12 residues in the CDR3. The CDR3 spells CASSLQAYEQYF. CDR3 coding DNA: TGTGCCAGCAGCTTACAGGCTTACGAGCAGTACTTC.

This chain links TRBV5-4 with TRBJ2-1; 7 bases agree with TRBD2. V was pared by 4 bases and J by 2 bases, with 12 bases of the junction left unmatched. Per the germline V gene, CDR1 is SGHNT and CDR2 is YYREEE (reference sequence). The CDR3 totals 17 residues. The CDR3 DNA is TGTGCCAGCAGCCCGGTGCGAGCGGGAACACCCTACAATGAGCAGTTCTTC. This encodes CASSPVRAGTPYNEQFF. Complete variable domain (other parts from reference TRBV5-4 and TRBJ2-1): ETGVTQSPTHLIKTRGQQVTLRCSSQSGHNTVSWYQQALGQGPQFIFQYYREEENGRGNFPPRFSGLQFPNYSSELNVNALELDDSALYLCASSPVRAGTPYNEQFFGPGTRLTVL.

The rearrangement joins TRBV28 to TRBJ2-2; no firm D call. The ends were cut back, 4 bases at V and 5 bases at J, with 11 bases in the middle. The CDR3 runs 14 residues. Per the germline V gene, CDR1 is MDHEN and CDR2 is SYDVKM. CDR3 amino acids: CASSWTRRTGELFF. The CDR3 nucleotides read TGTGCCAGCAGTTGGACCCGGAGAACCGGGGAGCTGTTTTTT.

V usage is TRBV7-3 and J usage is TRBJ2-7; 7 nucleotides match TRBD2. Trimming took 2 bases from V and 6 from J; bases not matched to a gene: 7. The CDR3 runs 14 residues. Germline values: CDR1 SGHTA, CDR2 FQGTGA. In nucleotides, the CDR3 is TGTGCCAGCAGCTTACGAGGGAGGGAGGGCGAGCAGTACTTC. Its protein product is CASSLRGREGEQYF. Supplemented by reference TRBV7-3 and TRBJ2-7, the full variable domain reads GAGVSQTPSNKVTEKGKYVELRCDPISGHTALYWYRQSLGQGPEFLIYFQGTGAADDSGLPNDRFFAVRPEGSVSTLKIQRTERGDSAVYLCASSLRGREGEQYFGPGTRLTVT.

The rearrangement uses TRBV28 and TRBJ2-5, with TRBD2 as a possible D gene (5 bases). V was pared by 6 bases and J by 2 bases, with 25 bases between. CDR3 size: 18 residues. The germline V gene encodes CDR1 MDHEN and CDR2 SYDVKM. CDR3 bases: TGTGCCAGCAGGCGGAAGGGCCTATGGGGAGTAGGACAAGAGACCCAGTACTTC. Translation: CASRRKGLWGVGQETQYF.

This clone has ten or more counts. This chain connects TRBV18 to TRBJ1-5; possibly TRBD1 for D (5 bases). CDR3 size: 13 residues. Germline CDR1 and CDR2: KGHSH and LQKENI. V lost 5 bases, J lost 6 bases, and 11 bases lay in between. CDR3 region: CASSSGGSQPQHF. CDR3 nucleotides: TGTGCCAGCTCATCTGGGGGGAGTCAGCCCCAGCATTTT. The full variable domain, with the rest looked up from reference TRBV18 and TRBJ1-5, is NAGVMQNPRHLVRRRGQEARLRCSPMKGHSHVYWYRQLPEEGLKFMVYLQKENIIDESGMPKERFSAEFPKEGPSILRIQQVVRGDSAAYFCASSSGGSQPQHFGDGTRLSIL.

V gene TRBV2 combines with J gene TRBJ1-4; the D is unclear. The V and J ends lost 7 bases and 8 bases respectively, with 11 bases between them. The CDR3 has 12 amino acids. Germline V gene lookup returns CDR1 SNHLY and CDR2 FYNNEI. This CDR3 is CASTYKGEKLFF. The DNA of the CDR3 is TGTGCCAGCACCTACAAGGGCGAAAAACTGTTTTTT.

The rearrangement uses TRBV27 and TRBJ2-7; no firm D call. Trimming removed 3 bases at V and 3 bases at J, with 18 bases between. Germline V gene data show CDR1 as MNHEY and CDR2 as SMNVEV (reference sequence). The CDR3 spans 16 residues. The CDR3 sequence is CASSFGSGLRGYEQYF. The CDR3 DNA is TGTGCCAGCAGTTTTGGTTCGGGCCTCAGAGGCTACGAGCAGTACTTC.

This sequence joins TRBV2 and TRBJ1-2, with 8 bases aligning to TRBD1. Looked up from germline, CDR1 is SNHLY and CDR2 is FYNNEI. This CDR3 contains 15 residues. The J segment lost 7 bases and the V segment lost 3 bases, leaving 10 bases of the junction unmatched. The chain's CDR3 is CASSEDRDVIFGYTF. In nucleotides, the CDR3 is TGTGCCAGCAGTGAGGACAGGGACGTTATTTTTGGCTACACCTTC.

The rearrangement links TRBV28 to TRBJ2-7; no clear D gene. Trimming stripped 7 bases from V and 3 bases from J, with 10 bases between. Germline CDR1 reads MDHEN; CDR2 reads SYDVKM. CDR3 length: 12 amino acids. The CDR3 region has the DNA TGTGCCAGCAAAGAAGTGGGCTACGAGCAGTACTTC. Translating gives CASKEVGYEQYF.

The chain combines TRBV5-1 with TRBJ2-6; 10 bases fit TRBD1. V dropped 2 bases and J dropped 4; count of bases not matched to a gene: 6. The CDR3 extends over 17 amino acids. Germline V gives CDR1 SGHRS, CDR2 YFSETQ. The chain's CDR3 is CASSFGTGVSGANVLTF. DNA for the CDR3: TGCGCCAGCAGCTTTGGGACAGGGGTATCGGGGGCCAACGTCCTGACTTTC.

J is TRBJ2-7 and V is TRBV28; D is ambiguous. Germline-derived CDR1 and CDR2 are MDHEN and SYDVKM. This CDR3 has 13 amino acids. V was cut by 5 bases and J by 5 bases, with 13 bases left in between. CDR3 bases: TGTGCCAGCAGTGATAGGAGTCTGGACGAGCAGTACTTC. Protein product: CASSDRSLDEQYF.

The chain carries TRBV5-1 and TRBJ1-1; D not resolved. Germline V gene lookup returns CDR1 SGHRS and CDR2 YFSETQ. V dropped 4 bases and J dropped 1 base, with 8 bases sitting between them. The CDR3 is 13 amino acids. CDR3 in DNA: TGCGCCAGCAGCCGGGAAGGGAACACTGAAGCTTTCTTT. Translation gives CASSREGNTEAFF. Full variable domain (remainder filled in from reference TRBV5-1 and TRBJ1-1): KAGVTQTPRYLIKTRGQQVTLSCSPISGHRSVSWYQQTPGQGLQFLFEYFSETQRNKGNFPGRFSGRQFSNSRSEMNVSTLELGDSALYLCASSREGNTEAFFGQGTRLTVV.

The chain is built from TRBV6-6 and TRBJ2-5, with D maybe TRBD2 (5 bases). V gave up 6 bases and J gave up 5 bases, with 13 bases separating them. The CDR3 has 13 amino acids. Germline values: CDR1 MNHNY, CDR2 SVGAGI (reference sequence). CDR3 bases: TGTGCCAGCAGCCAAACTAGGGTGGAGACCCAGTACTTC. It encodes CASSQTRVETQYF.

The CDR3: CASSYETGAGELFF. The CDR3 DNA is TGTGCCAGCAGTTACGAGACAGGGGCCGGGGAGCTGTTTTTT. The J gene is TRBJ2-2, the V gene TRBV6-5, with 8 positions matching TRBD1. This CDR3 spans 14 amino acids. CDR1 and CDR2 (germline): MNHEY, SVGAGI. After removal of 2 bases from V and 6 bases from J, the junction contained 2 bases not matched to a gene.

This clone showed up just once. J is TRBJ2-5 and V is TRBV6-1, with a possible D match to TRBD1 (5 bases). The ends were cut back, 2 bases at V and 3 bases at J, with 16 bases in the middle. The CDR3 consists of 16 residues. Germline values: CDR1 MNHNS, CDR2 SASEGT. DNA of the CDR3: TGTGCCAGCAGTGAACGGTTAGACAGCATGAAAGAGACCCAGTACTTC. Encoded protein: CASSERLDSMKETQYF.

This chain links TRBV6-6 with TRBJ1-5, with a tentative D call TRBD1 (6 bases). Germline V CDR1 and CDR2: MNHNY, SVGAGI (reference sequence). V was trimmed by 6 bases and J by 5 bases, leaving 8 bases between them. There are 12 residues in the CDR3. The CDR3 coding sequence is TGTGCCAGCAGAAGACAGGATCAGCCCCAGCATTTT. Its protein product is CASRRQDQPQHF.

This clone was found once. The DNA for the CDR3 is TGTGCCAGCAGTTTACGGGGCTATGGCTACACCTTC. The encoded protein is CASSLRGYGYTF. V is TRBV28 and J is TRBJ1-2, with D unclear. V was shortened by 2 bases and J by 4 bases, with 5 bases between the two germline ends. Germline lookup yields CDR1 MDHEN and CDR2 SYDVKM. This CDR3 spans 12 amino acids.